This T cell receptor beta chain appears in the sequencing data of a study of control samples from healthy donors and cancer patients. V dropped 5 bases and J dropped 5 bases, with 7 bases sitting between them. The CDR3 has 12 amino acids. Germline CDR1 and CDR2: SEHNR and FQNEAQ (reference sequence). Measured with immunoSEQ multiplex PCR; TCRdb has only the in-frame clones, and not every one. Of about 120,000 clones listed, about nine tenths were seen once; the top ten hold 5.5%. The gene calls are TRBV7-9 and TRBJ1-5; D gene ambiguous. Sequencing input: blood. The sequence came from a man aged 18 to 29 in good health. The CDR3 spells CASSRDYQPQHF. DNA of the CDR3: TGTGCCAGCAGCAGAGATTATCAGCCCCAGCATTTT.